Sequencing of this T cell receptor beta chain was carried out in a study of T cell clonality in common variable immunodeficiency. Overall study findings and caveats: In common variable immunodeficiency, TCR beta chains reportedly carried fewer deletions and N-nucleotide insertions. Compared with healthy controls, CVID subjects showed increased TCRbeta clonality, mostly in about a third. Fewer TCRbeta clones were shared among CVID subjects than controls.

Germline CDR1 and CDR2: GTSNPN and SVGIG (reference sequence). V gave up 5 bases and J gave up 6 bases; unmatched junction bases: 5. The CDR3 is 12 amino acids. Assay used: immunoSEQ multiplex PCR; TCRdb lists only in-frame clones, some missing. Observed are 35,000 to 50,000 clones, no singletons, with the top ten taking less than 3%. This clone was observed at least ten times. Its antigen is not identified. The observed sequence ends 3 residues before the CDR3 terminus, with the missing tail filled in from the germline J gene. The sequenced sample was peripheral blood mononuclear cells. J is TRBJ1-1 and V is TRBV30; 8 bases map to TRBD1. The sequence was collected from a person aged 18 to 75 in good health. The chain's CDR3 is CAWRDRGPEAFF. The part of the CDR3 DNA that was read is TGTGCCTGGCGAGACAGGGGCCCTGAA.